This T cell receptor (beta chain) was observed in a study of beta chain features in type 1 diabetes. Study-level points and caveats: All four CD4+ subsets of Type 1 diabetes patients contained TCRB CDR3s that were moderately but significantly shorter.

All of the isolated RNA was reverse transcribed, so expressed TCRB transcripts were sequenced. Profiled with immunoSEQ multiplex PCR; TCRdb holds only in-frame clones, not every one. In the table there are about 160,000 clones, about 7.9% of which are singletons. As to this clone: Its cognate antigen is unknown.

CD45RO/CCR7/CD25/CD127/CD95/CD27 separated CD4+ naive, central memory, regulatory and stem cell-like memory cells by sorting. Per germline, CDR1 SQVTM and CDR2 ANQGSEA. The CDR3 totals 14 residues. V shed 8 bases, J shed 0 bases, and the junction held 8 bases outside the gene matches. The chain is built from TRBV29-1 and TRBJ2-3; 7 bases are shared with TRBD1. Sequencing used central memory CD4+ T cells from blood. This TCR was sampled from a man aged 18 to 30 with type 1 diabetes. This chain's CDR3 is CSLGGWRSTDTQYF. DNA for the CDR3: TGCAGCTTAGGGGGCTGGCGTAGCACAGATACGCAGTATTTT.